The 15 T cell receptor beta chains below were found in one sample sequenced in a study of graft-versus-host responses after intestinal transplantation (dated by TCRdb to the early 2020s). This specimen's time point label, interpreted: cells obtained before transplantation from donor or recipient. The library relied on the immunoSEQ multiplex PCR assay. In TCRdb, the immuneACCESS table is reduced to in-frame sequences with V and J assigned. These tables do not hold every clone; where another copy was compared, an unresolved V gene accounts for under half, and the others remain unexplained. The sample records about 120,000 clones, less than 95% of which are singletons. The ten largest make up approximately 0.18% of the sample. Their cognate antigens are unknown. The sequenced sample was unstimulated CD4+ T cells sorted from spleen or lymph node cells, obtained before intestinal transplant. These receptors were obtained from a human donor who received an intestinal transplant.

This chain joins TRBV28 and TRBJ2-7; maybe TRBD2 (5 bases). The CDR3 is 13 residues long. V gave up 6 bases and J gave up 4 bases, with 13 bases separating them. The germline V gene has CDR1 MDHEN and CDR2 SYDVKM. Here the CDR3 reads CASSSGIKYEQYF. The DNA of the CDR3 is TGTGCCAGCAGCTCCGGGATAAAATACGAGCAGTACTTC.

The rearrangement joins TRBV5-1 to TRBJ2-5; 10 bases map to TRBD2. The J call may not be correct, given that the DNA end is closer to TRBJ2-7. The CDR3 contains 15 residues. Germline CDR1 and CDR2: SGHRS and YFSETQ. For the CDR3, the DNA is TGCGCCAGCAGCTTGGCTAGCGGGGGATCCTACGAGCAGTACTTC. Amino acid sequence: CASSLASGGSYEQYF.

The genes are TRBV10-1 and TRBJ2-1; 10 positions agree with TRBD2. Germline values: CDR1 WNHNN, CDR2 SYGVQD (reference sequence). The CDR3 length is 15 residues. With 3 bases clipped from V and 4 bases from J, the junction kept 3 bases outside the gene matches. CDR3: CASSERAGGYNEQFF. The CDR3, as DNA: TGCGCCAGCAGTGAAAGAGCGGGAGGGTACAATGAGCAGTTCTTC.

This chain links TRBV19 with TRBJ2-7; TRBD2 matches at 8 bases. V gave up 2 bases and J gave up 2 bases; unmatched junction bases: 5. From germline, CDR1 is LNHDA and CDR2 SQIVND (reference sequence). The CDR3 extends over 15 amino acids. This chain's CDR3 is CASSISLAVPYEQYF. CDR3 DNA: TGTGCCAGTAGTATATCACTAGCGGTACCCTACGAGCAGTACTTC.

The V call is TRBV28, the J call TRBJ2-5, with D possibly TRBD2 on 6 matching bases. Deletions cut 3 bases from V and 3 bases from J, with 14 bases between. CDR1 and CDR2 (germline): MDHEN, SYDVKM. The CDR3 is made up of 15 amino acids. CDR3 sequence reads: CASSFSGVREETQYF. CDR3 DNA sequence: TGTGCCAGCAGTTTTTCGGGAGTACGGGAAGAGACCCAGTACTTC.

This chain links TRBV5-6 with TRBJ1-1, with D unresolved. In germline, CDR1 is SGHDT, CDR2 YYEEEE. The CDR3 is 15 residues long. Trimming pared 0 bases from V and 1 base from J, leaving 10 bases between. In DNA, the CDR3 is TGTGCCAGCAGCTTGGTTAGCCTCGAGAACACTGAAGCTTTCTTT. This sequence encodes CASSLVSLENTEAFF. Full variable domain (outside the CDR3, taken from reference TRBV5-6 and TRBJ1-1): DAGVTQSPTHLIKTRGQQVTLRCSPKSGHDTVSWYQQALGQGPQFIFQYYEEEERQRGNFPDRFSGHQFPNYSSELNVNALLLGDSALYLCASSLVSLENTEAFFGQGTRLTVV.

Here the CDR3 DNA reads TGTGCCAGCAGTAACAGGGGTAATAATTCACCCCTCCACTTT. Protein product: CASSNRGNNSPLHF. The rearrangement links TRBV14 to TRBJ1-6; 7 bases match TRBD1. Germline V CDR1 and CDR2: SGHDN, FVKESK. The CDR3 is 14 residues long. V lost 6 bases, J lost 5 bases, and 4 bases stayed unmatched.

The V call is TRBV7-2, the J call TRBJ1-5; D is perhaps TRBD1 (6 bases). Germline CDR1 is SGHTA and CDR2 is FQGNSA. V shed 4 bases and J shed 6 bases, with 16 bases lying between them. This CDR3 spans 15 amino acids. CDR3 loop: CASSSNPIGGQPQHF. DNA for the CDR3: TGTGCCAGCAGCTCCAATCCCATAGGGGGTCAGCCCCAGCATTTT.

V usage is TRBV7-9 and J usage is TRBJ1-6; D possibly corresponds to TRBD1 (6 bases). Per germline, CDR1 SEHNR and CDR2 FQNEAQ (reference sequence). V was clipped by 6 bases and J by 7 bases, with 13 bases between them. There are 14 residues in the CDR3. This CDR3 reads CASRIGQKNSPLHF. The CDR3 DNA is TGTGCCAGCAGGATCGGACAGAAAAATTCACCCCTCCACTTT.

This sequence joins TRBV29-1 and TRBJ2-3; no firm D call. CDR1 is SQVTM, CDR2 ANQGSEA, per germline. The CDR3 is 12 residues long. CDR3 nucleotide sequence: TGCAGTTTCGCGGATCCCACAGATACGCAGTATTTT. This encodes CSFADPTDTQYF.

This sequence joins TRBV5-1 and TRBJ2-1; the match to TRBD2 covers 13 bases. Germline V gives CDR1 SGHRS, CDR2 YFSETQ. V dropped 4 bases and J dropped 2; count of bases not matched to a gene: 6. This CDR3 has 17 amino acids. In DNA form, the CDR3 reads TGCGCCAGCAGCCACGGACTAGCGGGAGTGGCCTACAATGAGCAGTTCTTC. This sequence encodes CASSHGLAGVAYNEQFF.

This chain links TRBV4-2 with TRBJ1-5; 10 bases are a match to TRBD1. The V gene's germline CDR1 is LGHNA and CDR2 YNFKEQ. CDR3 length: 15 residues. J gave up 5 bases and V 3 bases, and 4 bases lay outside the gene matches. The CDR3 DNA sequence: TGTGCCAGCAGCCAGGGACAGGGGAGGGATCAGCCCCAGCATTTT. This gives the protein CASSQGQGRDQPQHF.

V usage is TRBV5-1 and J usage is TRBJ1-4; maybe TRBD1 (5 bases). The CDR3 has 13 amino acids. Trimming shortened V by 0 bases and J by 7 bases, and 7 bases separated the two germline ends. Germline values: CDR1 SGHRS, CDR2 YFSETQ. CDR3 sequence reads: CASSLGGGEKLFF. DNA for the CDR3: TGCGCCAGCAGCTTGGGGGGGGGTGAAAAACTGTTTTTT.

CDR3 in DNA: TGTGCCAGCTCACAGACAGGGGCCGCTTTCCTTGGCTACACCTTC. Translated, it gives CASSQTGAAFLGYTF. The rearrangement uses TRBV18 and TRBJ1-2; 8 bases fit TRBD1. The CDR3 extends over 15 amino acids. Trimming removed 4 bases from V and 7 bases from J; junction bases left unmatched: 11. The germline gives CDR1 KGHSH, CDR2 LQKENI.

The chain uses TRBV10-3 and TRBJ1-2; D is ambiguous. Between the trimmed V and J ends, which lost 2 bases and 5 bases, there was a span of 21 bases. Per germline, CDR1 ENHRY and CDR2 SYGVKD. The length of the CDR3 is 17 residues. CDR3 bases: TGTGCCATCAGTGAGGATTATGGAGCCGCGCACGTATATGGCTACACCTTC. The encoded protein is CAISEDYGAAHVYGYTF.